This TCR beta chain was recorded in a study of T cell changes during pregnancy in multiple sclerosis. The V gene's germline CDR1 is LGHNA and CDR2 YSLEER. The CDR3 is 13 amino acids. V trimming: 0 bases; J trimming: 13 bases; junction bases outside the gene matches: 4. Assay used: immunoSEQ multiplex PCR; TCRdb lists only in-frame clones, some missing. The data contain 60,000 or so clones, roughly 89% of them singletons. This chain joins TRBV4-3 and TRBJ2-1; 9 positions agree with TRBD2. Sequencing was performed on peripheral blood from another person, used as feeder cells. The TCR comes from a human donor whose cells served as feeder cells for cultures in a pregnancy study. The CDR3: CASSQDEGLAQFF. The DNA of the CDR3 is TGCGCCAGCAGCCAAGACGAGGGACTAGCCCAGTTCTTC.